The T cell receptor beta chain described here comes from a study of cytomegalovirus exposure and HLA in healthy donors. General study results and limits: HLA alleles showed associations with 15,000 to 20,000 TCR beta sequences in a later analysis, at a 0.05 false discovery rate. According to reports, the classifier identified cytomegalovirus status with high specificity and sensitivity. Productive rates of about 87% or about 30% were seen for most TCR beta V segments in an earlier analysis.

The germline V gene has CDR1 SGDLS and CDR2 YYNGEE. The CDR3 spans 14 residues. The germline V and J ends were trimmed by 3 bases and 2 bases, with 12 bases remaining between them. PCR used 60 Vbeta primers and 13 Jbeta primers. Using immunoSEQ multiplex PCR, the repertoire was profiled, and TCRdb retains in-frame clones only, with some absent. The sample yields approximately 130,000 clones, of which the top ten take up roughly 2%. Points on this clone: Its antigen is still unknown.

V usage is TRBV9 and J usage is TRBJ2-7, with a weak D call TRBD1 (6 bases). The sequencing input was PBMCs. The sequence derives from a woman in her sixties in good health and CMV-seronegative. Here the CDR3 DNA reads TGTGCCAGCAGCGAGACAGGAAACGCCTACGAGCAGTACTTC. Protein: CASSETGNAYEQYF.